This TCR beta chain comes out of a study of T cell responses to AZD1222 COVID-19 vaccine. Findings and limits, study-wide: Seropositive AZD1222 recipients at baseline numbered only 5 or 6. Spike-wide coverage was observed for vaccine-associated CD4 TCRs, with dominant responses at 160-218 and 743-854.

Using immunoSEQ multiplex PCR, the repertoire was profiled, and TCRdb retains in-frame clones only, with some absent. The table lists about 120,000 clones, about 90% of them singletons, with approximately 8.4% in the top ten. Notes on this clone: Its target is not known.

V lost 6 bases and J lost 2, with 13 bases in between. Germline-derived CDR1 and CDR2 are SNHLY and FYNNEI. The CDR3 is made up of 14 amino acids. This chain uses TRBV2 with TRBJ1-1, with D maybe TRBD1 (5 bases). The specimen comprised peripheral blood, sampled on day 0 of AZD1222 vaccination. The origin of this receptor is an adult in good health. The CDR3 protein is CASRASGRNTEAFF. The CDR3 DNA reads TGTGCCAGCAGAGCCTCAGGGCGCAACACTGAAGCTTTCTTT.